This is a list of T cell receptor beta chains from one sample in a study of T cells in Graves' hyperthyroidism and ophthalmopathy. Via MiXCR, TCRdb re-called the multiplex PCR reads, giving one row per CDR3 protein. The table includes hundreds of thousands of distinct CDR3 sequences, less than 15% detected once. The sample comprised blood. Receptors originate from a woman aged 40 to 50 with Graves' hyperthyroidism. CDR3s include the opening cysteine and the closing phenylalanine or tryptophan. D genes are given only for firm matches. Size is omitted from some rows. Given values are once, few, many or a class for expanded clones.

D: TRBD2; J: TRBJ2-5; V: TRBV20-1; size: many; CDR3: CSAEGGASGSRETQYF; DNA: TGCAGTGCTGAGGGGGGGGCTAGCGGGAGCAGGGAGACCCAGTACTTC
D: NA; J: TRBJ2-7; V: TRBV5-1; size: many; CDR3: CASSFDSNGPYEQYF; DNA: TGCGCCAGCAGCTTTGACTCCAATGGACCCTACGAGCAGTACTTC
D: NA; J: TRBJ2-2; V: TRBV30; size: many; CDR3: CAWNSGGLNTGELFF; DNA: TGTGCCTGGAACTCAGGGGGACTAAACACCGGGGAGCTGTTTTTT
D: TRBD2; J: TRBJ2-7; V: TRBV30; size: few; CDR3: CAWSPGTSGYYEQYF; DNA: TGTGCCTGGAGTCCCGGGACTAGCGGATACTACGAGCAGTACTTC
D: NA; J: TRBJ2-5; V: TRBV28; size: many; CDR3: CASSSPAGTQYF; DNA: TGTGCCAGCAGTTCACCCGCGGGGACCCAGTACTTC
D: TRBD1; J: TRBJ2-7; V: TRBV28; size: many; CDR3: CASSSGTGVRGEQYF; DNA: TGTGCCAGCAGCTCCGGGACAGGGGTGCGGGGCGAGCAGTACTTC
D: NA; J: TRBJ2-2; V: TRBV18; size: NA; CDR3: CASSLRLARNTGELFF; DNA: TGTGCCAGCTCACTACGACTTGCGAGGAACACCGGGGAGCTGTTTTTT
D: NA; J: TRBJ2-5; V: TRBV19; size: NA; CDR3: CASSMRGETQYF; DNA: TGTGCCAGTAGTATGCGTGGAGAGACCCAGTACTTC
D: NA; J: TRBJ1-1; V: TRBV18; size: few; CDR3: CASSPSQGWVNTEAFF; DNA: TGTGCCAGCTCACCATCGCAGGGATGGGTGAACACTGAAGCTTTCTTT
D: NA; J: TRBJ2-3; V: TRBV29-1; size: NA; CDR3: CSVEDAVNTQYF; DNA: TGCAGCGTTGAAGACGCAGTAAATACGCAGTATTTT
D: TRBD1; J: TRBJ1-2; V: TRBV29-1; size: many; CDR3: CSVGDSVAYGYTF; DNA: TGCAGCGTAGGGGACAGCGTAGCCTATGGCTACACCTTC
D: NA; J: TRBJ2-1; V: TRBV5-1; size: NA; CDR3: CASSLDQGTYNEQFF; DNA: TGCGCCAGCAGCTTGGATCAGGGTACCTACAATGAGCAGTTCTTC
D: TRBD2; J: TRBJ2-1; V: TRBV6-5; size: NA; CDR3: CASSYGEGIGNEQFF; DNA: TGTGCCAGCAGTTACGGGGAGGGCATAGGAAATGAGCAGTTCTTC
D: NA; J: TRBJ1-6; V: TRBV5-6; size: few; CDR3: CASSLRAHNSPLHF; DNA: TGTGCCAGCAGCCTCCGGGCTCATAATTCACCCCTCCACTTT
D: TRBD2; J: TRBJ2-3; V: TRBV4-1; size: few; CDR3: CASSQARGLAGRTDTQYF; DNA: TGCGCCAGCAGCCAAGCCCGAGGACTAGCGGGTAGAACAGATACGCAGTATTTT
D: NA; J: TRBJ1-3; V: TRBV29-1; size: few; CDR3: CSARGPLSGNTIYF; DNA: TGCAGCGCGAGAGGACCTCTCTCTGGAAACACCATATATTTT
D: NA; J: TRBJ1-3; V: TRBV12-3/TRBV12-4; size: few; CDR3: CASSKGDGGNTIYF; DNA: TGTGCCAGCAGTAAGGGGGACGGTGGAAACACCATATATTTT
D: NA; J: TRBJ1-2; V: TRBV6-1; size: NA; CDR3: CASSEVGGRLPLGYGYTF; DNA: TGTGCCAGCAGTGAAGTAGGTGGCAGGTTACCGCTGGGGTATGGCTACACCTTC
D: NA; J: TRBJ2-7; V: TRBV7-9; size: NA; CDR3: CASSLAPAREQYF; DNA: TGTGCCAGCAGCTTAGCGCCGGCGAGGGAGCAGTACTTC
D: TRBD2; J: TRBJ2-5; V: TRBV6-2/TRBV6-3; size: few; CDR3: CASTKGRTSGGETQYF; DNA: TGTGCCAGCACCAAGGGACGGACTAGCGGGGGAGAGACCCAGTACTTC
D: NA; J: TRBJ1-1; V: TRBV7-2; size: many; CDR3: CASRTPGRGTEAFF; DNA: TGTGCCAGCAGAACACCCGGCCGGGGCACTGAAGCTTTCTTT
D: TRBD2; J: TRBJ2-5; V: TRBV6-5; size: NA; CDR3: CASSYSTSGSEWGGTQYF; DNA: TGTGCCAGCAGTTACTCGACTAGCGGGAGTGAGTGGGGCGGGACCCAGTACTTC
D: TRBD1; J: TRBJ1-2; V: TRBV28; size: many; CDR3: CASINLAGQGATGHGYTF; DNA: TGTGCCAGCATTAACCTGGCCGGACAGGGGGCGACGGGGCATGGCTACACCTTC
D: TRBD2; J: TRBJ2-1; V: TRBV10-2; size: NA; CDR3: CASSGSPSGGEQFF; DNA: TGCGCCAGCAGTGGGTCCCCTAGCGGGGGTGAGCAGTTCTTC
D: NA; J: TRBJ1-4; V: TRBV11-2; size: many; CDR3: CASSQGQPNEKLFF; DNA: TGTGCCAGCAGCCAGGGACAACCTAATGAAAAACTGTTTTTT
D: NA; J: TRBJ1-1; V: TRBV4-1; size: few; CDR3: CASSQYINTEAFF; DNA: TGCGCCAGCAGCCAATACATTAACACTGAAGCTTTCTTT
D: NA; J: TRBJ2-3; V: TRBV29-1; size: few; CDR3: CSVEGLSDTQYF; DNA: TGCAGCGTTGAGGGGCTTTCAGATACGCAGTATTTT
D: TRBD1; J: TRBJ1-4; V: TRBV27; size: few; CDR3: CASRDREWNEKLFF; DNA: TGTGCCAGCAGAGACAGGGAGTGGAATGAAAAACTGTTTTTT
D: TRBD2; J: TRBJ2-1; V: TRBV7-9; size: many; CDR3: CASSPRGDLFF; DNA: TGTGCCAGCAGCCCCCGGGGGGATTTATTCTTC
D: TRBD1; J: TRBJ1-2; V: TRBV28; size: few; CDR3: CASSPGQRYYGYTF; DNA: TGTGCCAGCAGCCCGGGACAGAGATACTACGGCTACACCTTC
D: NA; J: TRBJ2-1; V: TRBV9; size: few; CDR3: CASSVHVGNEQFF; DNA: TGTGCCAGCAGCGTACACGTGGGTAATGAGCAGTTCTTC
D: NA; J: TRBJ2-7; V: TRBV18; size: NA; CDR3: CANSPPGQVFEQYF; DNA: TGTGCCAACTCACCTCCGGGACAAGTCTTCGAGCAGTACTTC
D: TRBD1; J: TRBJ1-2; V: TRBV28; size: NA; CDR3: CASSQGQWGYTF; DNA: TGTGCCAGCAGCCAGGGACAGTGGGGCTACACCTTC
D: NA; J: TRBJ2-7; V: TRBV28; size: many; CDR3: CASSAQGGGDEQYF; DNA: TGTGCCAGCTCGGCGCAGGGGGGCGGCGACGAGCAGTACTTC
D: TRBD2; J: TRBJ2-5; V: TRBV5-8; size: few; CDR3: CASSLGLAGQRFQETQYF; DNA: TGTGCCAGCAGCTTGGGACTAGCGGGTCAACGCTTCCAAGAGACCCAGTACTTC
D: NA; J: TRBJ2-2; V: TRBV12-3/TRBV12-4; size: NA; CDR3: CASSPGREVFF; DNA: TGTGCCAGCAGCCCAGGTCGAGAGGTGTTTTTT
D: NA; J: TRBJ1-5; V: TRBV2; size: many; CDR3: CASSETGGGQPQHF; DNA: TGTGCCAGCAGTGAAACGGGGGGCGGACAGCCCCAGCATTTT
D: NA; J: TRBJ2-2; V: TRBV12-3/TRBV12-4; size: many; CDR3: CASSPVSGELFF; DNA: TGTGCCAGCAGCCCCGTTTCTGGGGAGCTGTTTTTT
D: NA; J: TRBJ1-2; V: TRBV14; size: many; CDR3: CASSQDTYYGYTF; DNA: TGTGCCAGCAGCCAAGACACTTACTATGGCTACACCTTC
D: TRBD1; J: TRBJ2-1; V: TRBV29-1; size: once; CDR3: CSAGQGTNEQFF; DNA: TGCAGCGCCGGACAGGGAACCAATGAGCAGTTCTTC
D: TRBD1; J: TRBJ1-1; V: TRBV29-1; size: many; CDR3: CSVVGTGWTEAFF; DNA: TGCAGCGTTGTTGGGACAGGGTGGACTGAAGCTTTCTTT